A selection of T cell receptor beta chains follows, all from one sample in a study of vaccination effects on CD4 cells after COVID-19. These receptors have no identified antigens. Clones were sequenced by immunoSEQ multiplex PCR, and TCRdb holds only the in-frame ones, with some missing. The sample holds approximately 30,000 clones, about two thirds seen once. The specimen was CD4+ T cells from PBMCs cultured with a peptide pool, collected before COVID-19 vaccination. These receptors were obtained from a human donor who had a prior SARS-CoV-2 infection. Both conserved end residues are part of each CDR3. D genes are given only for firm matches. Clone size appears in some rows only: once, few, many, or a class for an expanded clone.

-,TRBV9,TRBJ2-3,-,CASSVGVRADTQYF,TGTGCCAGCAGCGTGGGGGTTAGAGCAGATACGCAGTATTTT
-,TRBV9,TRBJ2-1,TRBD2,CASSAGGLGVYNEQFF,TGTGCCAGCAGCGCGGGGGGGCTAGGGGTCTACAATGAGCAGTTCTTC
-,TRBV7-2,TRBJ2-2,-,CASSRLGELFF,TGTGCCAGCAGCCGACTCGGGGAGCTGTTTTTT
-,TRBV28,TRBJ1-5,-,CASSLGGSNQPQHF,TGTGCCAGCAGTTTGGGGGGTAGCAATCAGCCCCAGCATTTT
few,TRBV19,TRBJ2-1,-,CATSRKTVRVSYNEQFF,TGTGCCACTAGTAGGAAGACAGTCCGGGTTTCGTACAATGAGCAGTTCTTC
-,TRBV7-9,TRBJ2-6,-,CASSLVGLGANVLTF,TGTGCCAGCAGCTTAGTAGGGTTGGGGGCCAACGTCCTGACTTTC
few,TRBV7-3,TRBJ2-2,-,CASSLRGGTGELFF,TGTGCCAGCAGCTTACGTGGTGGCACCGGGGAGCTGTTTTTT
few,TRBV9,TRBJ2-1,-,CASSVLSDAAYNEQFF,TGTGCCAGCAGCGTTTTGTCGGACGCCGCCTACAATGAGCAGTTCTTC
-,TRBV3-1/TRBV3-2,TRBJ2-6,TRBD1,CASSGQGARGANVLTF,TGTGCCAGCAGCGGACAGGGGGCGCGGGGGGCCAACGTCCTGACTTTC
-,TRBV28,TRBJ2-1,-,CASWGRYNEQFF,TGTGCCAGCTGGGGACGGTACAATGAGCAGTTCTTC
-,TRBV5-1,TRBJ1-4,-,CASSLEQGNEKLFF,TGCGCCAGCAGCTTGGAACAGGGCAATGAAAAACTGTTTTTT
-,TRBV21-1,TRBJ2-5,-,CASTQRLITSGEETQYF,TGTGCCAGCACACAACGCTTAATTACTAGCGGAGAAGAGACCCAGTACTTC
-,TRBV7-8,TRBJ2-7,-,CASSARDPPIYEQYF,TGTGCCAGCAGCGCCCGGGACCCTCCGATCTACGAGCAGTACTTC
-,TRBV7-2,TRBJ2-1,TRBD2,CASSLYSGTTYNEQFF,TGTGCCAGCAGCTTGTATAGCGGGACCACCTACAATGAGCAGTTCTTC
few,TRBV5-1,TRBJ1-1,-,CASSLVYRGETAAFF,TGCGCCAGCAGCTTGGTATATAGGGGAGAAACAGCAGCTTTCTTT
few,TRBV5-1,TRBJ1-4,TRBD1,CASSLEGQGHEKLFF,TGCGCCAGCAGCTTGGAGGGACAGGGGCATGAAAAACTGTTTTTT
-,TRBV9,TRBJ1-2,-,CASSVNVRGNYGYTF,TGTGCCAGCAGCGTAAATGTAAGGGGTAACTATGGCTACACCTTC
-,TRBV11-3,TRBJ1-2,-,CASSLTLGDAHGYTF,TGTGCCAGCAGCTTAACCCTGGGGGACGCCCATGGCTACACCTTC
once,TRBV5-1,TRBJ2-7,-,CASSLEVRKTYEQYF,TGCGCCAGCAGCTTGGAAGTCAGGAAGACCTACGAGCAGTACTTC
-,TRBV29-1,TRBJ2-2,TRBD1,CSGGQFTGELFF,TGCAGCGGGGGACAGTTCACCGGGGAGCTGTTTTTT
-,TRBV12-3/TRBV12-4,TRBJ2-1,-,CASSLGSYNEQFF,TGTGCCAGCAGTTTGGGCTCCTACAATGAGCAGTTCTTC
once,TRBV13,TRBJ2-5,TRBD2,CASSLVRLAAGVKETQYF,TGTGCCAGCAGCTTAGTTAGGTTGGCAGCGGGGGTTAAAGAGACCCAGTACTTC
-,TRBV9,TRBJ2-7,TRBD2,CASSVDAGGYEQYF,TGTGCCAGCAGCGTAGATGCGGGGGGATACGAGCAGTACTTC
few,TRBV7-5,TRBJ1-5,-,CARSLGWETGRREKVNQPQHF,TGTGCCAGAAGCTTAGGTTGGGAGACAGGTCGAAGGGAAAAGGTCAATCAGCCCCAGCATTTT
-,TRBV2,TRBJ2-2,TRBD2,CASKTRGGRDTGELFF,TGTGCCAGCAAAACCCGGGGGGGCCGAGACACCGGGGAGCTGTTTTTT
-,TRBV25-1,TRBJ2-1,TRBD2,CASTQTGGGSYNEQFF,TGTGCCAGCACCCAAACGGGGGGAGGCTCCTACAATGAGCAGTTCTTC
-,TRBV30,TRBJ2-6,-,CAWSVFGALSGANVLTF,TGTGCCTGGAGTGTATTCGGGGCCCTCTCTGGGGCCAACGTCCTGACTTTC
-,TRBV10-3,TRBJ2-3,TRBD2,CAIRTSGSSTDTQYF,TGTGCCATCAGGACTAGCGGATCTAGCACAGATACGCAGTATTTT
-,TRBV7-3,TRBJ2-3,TRBD2,CASSLRLAGTDTQYF,TGTGCCAGCAGCTTAAGACTAGCGGGCACAGATACGCAGTATTTT